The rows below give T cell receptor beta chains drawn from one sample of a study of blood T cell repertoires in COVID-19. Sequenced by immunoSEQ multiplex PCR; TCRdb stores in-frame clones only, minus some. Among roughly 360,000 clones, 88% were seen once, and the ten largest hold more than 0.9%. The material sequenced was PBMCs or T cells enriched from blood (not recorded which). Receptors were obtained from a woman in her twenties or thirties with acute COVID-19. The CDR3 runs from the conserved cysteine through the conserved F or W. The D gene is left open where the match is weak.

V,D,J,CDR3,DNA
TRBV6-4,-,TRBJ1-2,CASSDSDRTHYTF,TGTGCCAGCAGTGACTCAGACAGGACCCATTACACCTTC
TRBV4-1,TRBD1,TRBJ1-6,CARSNKIRYRGVVTLHF,TGCGCCAGATCGAACAAGATCAGATACAGGGGGGTAGTGACCCTCCACTTT
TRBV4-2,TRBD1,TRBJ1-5,CASSPDRVKPQHF,TGTGCCAGCAGCCCGGACAGGGTGAAGCCCCAGCATTTT
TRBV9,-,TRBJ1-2,CASSVGRAPRGYGYTF,TGTGCCAGCAGCGTAGGCCGGGCACCCAGGGGCTATGGCTACACCTTC
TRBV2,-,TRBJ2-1,CASRGDYGEQFF,TGTGCCAGCAGAGGGGATTATGGTGAGCAGTTCTTC
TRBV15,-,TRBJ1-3,CATSRDQDSLRNTIYF,TGTGCCACCAGCAGAGATCAGGACAGCTTGAGAAACACCATATATTTT
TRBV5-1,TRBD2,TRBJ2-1,CASSPTGGSNEQFF,TGCGCCAGCAGCCCTACCGGGGGGAGCAATGAGCAGTTCTTC
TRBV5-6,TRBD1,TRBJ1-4,CASSRRGLGEKLFF,TGTGCCAGCAGTCGCAGGGGGCTTGGGGAAAAACTGTTTTTT
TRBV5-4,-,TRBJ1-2,CASSLAGVGGYTF,TGTGCCAGCAGCTTGGCGGGGGTGGGTGGCTACACCTTC
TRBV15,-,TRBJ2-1,CATSRLVEGAFF,TGTGCCACCAGCAGATTAGTAGAGGGTGCGTTCTTC